This record covers a single TCR beta chain. No antigen is known for it. Produced via immunoSEQ multiplex PCR; TCRdb's table is partial and in-frame only. The sample yields roughly 120,000 clones, approximately 86% seen once. The V gene end was trimmed by 8 bases and the J gene end by 3 bases; junction bases not matched to a gene: 8. This CDR3 has 14 amino acids. The germline V gene has CDR1 MNHNS and CDR2 SASEGT. The data derive from a study of cytomegalovirus exposure and HLA in healthy donors. On the study more broadly: The 130 or so validation repertoires and the 666 first-cohort repertoires shared a platform, a later analysis reported. General observations from the study: Roughly 170 TCR beta chains were listed as cytomegalovirus-associated. A few CMV-associated chains were confirmed in vitro to be specific for CMV antigens.

Separate from the roughly 700-subject first cohort, the roughly 120-subject validation cohort was the one that the donors belonged to. The gene calls are TRBV6-1 and TRBJ2-7; 9 bases are a match to TRBD1. This receptor was obtained from a man aged 18 to 29 in good health and CMV-seropositive. The sequencing input was PBMCs. This CDR3 reads CASSAGTGIYEQYF. CDR3 nucleotides: TGTGCCAGCTCCGCCGGGACAGGGATCTACGAGCAGTACTTC.